A selection of T cell receptor beta chains follows, all from one sample in a study of CD8 T cells in Susac syndrome. TCRdb reprocessed the immunoSEQ multiplex PCR reads via MiXCR and lists one record per CDR3 protein. The profile shows under 150,000 distinct CDR3 sequences, 90% to 95% of them singletons. What was sequenced was CD8+ T cells from PBMCs. These receptors were obtained from a human donor with multiple sclerosis. CDR3s include the opening cysteine and the closing phenylalanine or tryptophan. Fields, in order: V gene, J gene, D gene, clone size, CDR3 protein, CDR3 DNA. D genes are given only for firm matches. Clone size is stated in some rows and not others, as once, few, many or a class when expanded.

>TRBV19|TRBJ1-5|NA|NA
CASSPTLNLNQPQHF
TGTGCCAGTAGTCCCACACTGAATCTCAATCAGCCCCAGCATTTT
>TRBV5-1|TRBJ2-3|NA|NA
CATMVGPTDTQYF
TGCGCCACCATGGTCGGGCCGACAGATACGCAGTATTTT
>TRBV20-1|TRBJ1-2|NA|NA
CSARAGQNYGYTF
TGCAGTGCTAGAGCCGGACAGAACTATGGCTACACCTTC
>TRBV11-2|TRBJ2-7|NA|once
CASRQTGFYEQYF
TGTGCCAGCAGACAGACAGGATTTTACGAGCAGTACTTC
>TRBV7-9|TRBJ2-4|TRBD2|NA
CAKPGRALGRNIQYF
TGTGCCAAGCCGGGGAGGGCCCTCGGTCGAAACATTCAGTACTTC
>TRBV28|TRBJ1-4|TRBD1|NA
CASSYTGGGEKLFF
TGTGCCAGCAGTTACACAGGGGGCGGTGAAAAACTGTTTTTT
>TRBV13|TRBJ2-7|TRBD1|NA
CATKTGGSYEQYF
TGTGCCACAAAGACAGGGGGCAGCTACGAGCAGTACTTC
>TRBV20-1|TRBJ2-3|TRBD2|NA
CSARTGTSGIYTDTQYF
TGCAGTGCTAGAACCGGGACTAGCGGGATCTACACAGATACGCAGTATTTT
>TRBV12-3/TRBV12-4|TRBJ2-2|NA|NA
CASSLRDTDSGELFF
TGTGCCAGCAGTTTAAGGGACACTGACTCCGGGGAGCTGTTTTTT
>TRBV27|TRBJ1-5|NA|NA
CASSFSGRNQPQHF
TGTGCCAGCAGTTTTTCGGGAAGGAATCAGCCCCAGCATTTT
>TRBV23-1|TRBJ1-2|NA|NA
CASPIVNYGYTF
TGCGCCAGCCCTATTGTCAACTATGGCTACACCTTC
>TRBV7-9|TRBJ2-1|TRBD2|NA
CASSLGLAREDEQFF
TGTGCCAGCAGCTTAGGACTAGCGAGAGAGGATGAGCAGTTCTTC
>TRBV30|TRBJ2-1|NA|NA
CAWTPGRSYNEQFF
TGTGCCTGGACCCCAGGGAGATCCTACAATGAGCAGTTCTTC
>TRBV28|TRBJ2-7|TRBD1|NA
CASSQPGQGANEQYF
TGTGCCAGCAGTCAGCCGGGACAGGGGGCGAACGAGCAGTACTTC
>TRBV12-3/TRBV12-4|TRBJ2-7|TRBD2|NA
CASSLLAGDEQYF
TGTGCCAGCAGTCTACTAGCGGGAGACGAGCAGTACTTC
>TRBV28|TRBJ2-5|TRBD1|NA
CASSFVVTGQETQYF
TGTGCCAGCAGTTTTGTTGTGACAGGGCAAGAGACCCAGTACTTC
>TRBV27|TRBJ1-2|NA|NA
CASSFAVNFPYTF
TGTGCCAGCAGTTTTGCCGTTAACTTCCCCTACACCTTC
>TRBV5-1|TRBJ2-7|TRBD2|NA
CASSFSSGAYEQYF
TGCGCCAGCAGCTTCTCTAGCGGGGCCTACGAGCAGTACTTC
>TRBV28|TRBJ2-7|TRBD1|NA
CASRWTGGSYEQYF
TGTGCCAGCAGGTGGACAGGGGGGTCCTACGAGCAGTACTTC
>TRBV6-5|TRBJ2-5|TRBD2|once
CASSYFAASGITETQYF
TGTGCCAGCAGTTACTTCGCGGCTAGCGGGATAACAGAGACCCAGTACTTC
>TRBV7-2|TRBJ2-7|TRBD1|NA
CASSHPLGTGGHEQYF
TGTGCCAGCAGCCATCCACTCGGGACAGGGGGACACGAGCAGTACTTC
>TRBV27|TRBJ2-7|TRBD1|NA
CARKGQANIWGYEQYF
TGTGCCAGAAAGGGACAGGCGAACATCTGGGGGTACGAGCAGTACTTC
>TRBV6-4|TRBJ2-3|TRBD1|NA
CASSDLPGTGTDTQYF
TGTGCCAGCAGTGACCTTCCCGGGACAGGGACAGATACGCAGTATTTT
>TRBV7-2|TRBJ2-2|NA|NA
CAIDTGELFF
TGTGCCATCGACACCGGGGAGCTGTTTTTT
>TRBV27|TRBJ2-1|TRBD2|NA
CASSFLLAANNEQFF
TGTGCCAGCAGTTTTCTCCTAGCGGCAAACAATGAGCAGTTCTTC
>TRBV11-2|TRBJ2-3|NA|NA
CASSLGPQQGADTQYF
TGTGCCAGCAGCTTAGGCCCCCAACAGGGAGCAGATACGCAGTATTTT
>TRBV5-1|TRBJ2-1|TRBD2|once
CASSLGLAGRDEQFF
TGCGCCAGCAGCTTGGGACTAGCGGGACGTGATGAGCAGTTCTTC
>TRBV27|TRBJ2-1|NA|once
CASSTTVYNEQFF
TGTGCCAGCAGTACGACAGTTTACAATGAGCAGTTCTTC
>TRBV29-1|TRBJ2-1|TRBD2|NA
CSAPVAGDYEQFF
TGCAGCGCCCCTGTAGCGGGAGATTATGAGCAGTTCTTC
>TRBV27|TRBJ2-1|TRBD2|NA
CASKPGTSGTNEQFF
TGTGCCAGCAAACCTGGGACTAGCGGGACCAATGAGCAGTTCTTC
>TRBV4-1|TRBJ2-5|NA|NA
CASSQGLGEETQYF
TGCGCCAGCAGCCAAGGGCTAGGAGAAGAGACCCAGTACTTC
>TRBV7-2|TRBJ2-7|NA|NA
CASSPGHGAGTYEQYF
TGTGCCAGCAGCCCTGGGCATGGAGCCGGTACCTACGAGCAGTACTTC
>TRBV7-2|TRBJ2-7|NA|NA
CASSFDPEPSYEQYF
TGTGCCAGCAGCTTCGATCCCGAGCCCTCCTACGAGCAGTACTTC
>TRBV5-4|TRBJ2-3|NA|NA
CASSWKTDTQYF
TGTGCCAGCAGCTGGAAAACAGATACGCAGTATTTT
>TRBV3-1|TRBJ2-5|TRBD2|NA
CASSQDETSEETQYF
TGTGCCAGCAGCCAAGACGAGACTAGCGAGGAGACCCAGTACTTC
>TRBV4-1|TRBJ1-1|NA|NA
CASSQEEVAEAFF
TGCGCCAGCAGCCAAGAAGAAGTGGCTGAAGCTTTCTTT
>TRBV19|TRBJ1-2|NA|once
CASSIELSGNGYTF
TGTGCCAGTAGTATAGAACTCTCGGGGAACGGCTACACCTTC
>TRBV12-3/TRBV12-4|TRBJ2-2|NA|NA
CASRPTETGELFF
TGTGCCAGCAGACCGACGGAGACCGGGGAGCTGTTTTTT
>TRBV7-9|TRBJ2-7|TRBD1|NA
CASRPGQVLGPFTNEQYF
TGTGCCAGCAGGCCCGGACAGGTCTTGGGTCCGTTTACAAACGAGCAGTACTTC
>TRBV27|TRBJ2-3|NA|NA
CASSPTVDTQYF
TGTGCCAGCAGCCCCACCGTAGATACGCAGTATTTT
>TRBV7-9|TRBJ2-5|NA|NA
CAEDPGGKEETQYF
TGTGCCGAGGACCCTGGAGGAAAGGAAGAGACCCAGTACTTC